Following are 15 T cell receptor beta chains from one sample sequenced in a study of blood T cell repertoires in COVID-19. Profiling relied on immunoSEQ multiplex PCR, and the TCRdb table lists in-frame clones only, not all of them. The data show approximately 190,000 clones, roughly 81% seen once. The sample taken for sequencing was peripheral blood. The receptors were gathered from a woman in her seventies with active or convalescent COVID-19.

The gene calls are TRBV18 and TRBJ2-3, with TRBD1 identical over 7 bases. The ends lost 3 bases at V and 2 bases at J; junction bases unmatched: 2. Germline V gene sequence: CDR1 KGHSH, CDR2 LQKENI. This CDR3 has 14 amino acids. The CDR3 loop is CASSPGTVTDTQYF. The CDR3, as DNA: TGTGCCAGCTCACCCGGGACAGTCACAGATACGCAGTATTTT.

V and J are TRBV27 and TRBJ1-3, with 8 positions matching TRBD1. This CDR3 spans 15 amino acids. V trimming: 4 bases; J trimming: 3 bases; junction bases outside the gene matches: 5. Germline assignment: CDR1 MNHEY and CDR2 SMNVEV (reference sequence). The CDR3 nucleotides read TGTGCCAGCAGTTACCAGGGGGCTAATGGAAACACCATATATTTT. This sequence encodes CASSYQGANGNTIYF.

V usage is TRBV18 and J usage is TRBJ1-1; tentative D call: TRBD1 (6 bases). The CDR3 contains 14 residues. V lost 3 bases, J lost 0 bases, and 8 bases lay in between. Germline CDR1 is KGHSH and CDR2 is LQKENI. For the CDR3, the DNA is TGTGCCAGCTCACCGAAGGGGGTGAACACTGAAGCTTTCTTT. Residues: CASSPKGVNTEAFF.

The chain has TRBV12-3 or TRBV12-4 and TRBJ1-4; D ambiguous. V was clipped by 6 bases and J by 4 bases, with 9 bases between them. The CDR3 extends over 13 amino acids. Here the CDR3 DNA reads TGTGCCAGCAGCAGTCAAATTAATGAAAAACTGTTTTTT. It specifies CASSSQINEKLFF.

This sequence joins TRBV4-2 and TRBJ2-1; 7 bases agree with TRBD2. Germline values: CDR1 LGHNA, CDR2 YNFKEQ. The V segment lost 1 base and the J segment 0 bases; nucleotides outside the gene matches: 9. The CDR3 contains 18 residues. CDR3 sequence: CASSQGGRYLGSYNEQFF. The CDR3, as DNA: TGTGCCAGCAGCCAAGGCGGGAGATACTTGGGCTCCTACAATGAGCAGTTCTTC.

The V call is TRBV3-1 (or the pseudogene TRBV3-2), the J call TRBJ2-5; 8 nucleotides align to TRBD2. Germline-derived CDR1 and CDR2 are LGHDT and YNNKEL (reference sequence). Losses at the gene ends were 1 base for V and 4 bases for J; bases not matched to a gene: 8. CDR3 size: 16 residues. CDR3 bases: TGTGCCAGCAGCCAAGGGCTTTCAGCGGGAGCAGAGACCCAGTACTTC. Protein sequence: CASSQGLSAGAETQYF.

This rearrangement joins TRBV6-2 or TRBV6-3 to TRBJ2-3; 7 bases match TRBD2. The CDR3 runs 14 residues. V shed 6 bases and J 2 bases; nucleotides not matched to a gene: 5. Germline CDR1 and CDR2: MNHEY and SVGEGT. The CDR3 region is CASSRGLPTDTQYF. CDR3 DNA: TGTGCCAGCAGCCGGGGACTACCCACAGATACGCAGTATTTT.

The chain links TRBV7-9 to TRBJ1-1; 9 nucleotides line up with TRBD1. The J segment lost 4 bases and the V segment lost 5 bases, leaving 5 bases of the junction unmatched. The CDR3 spans 14 residues. Looked up from germline, CDR1 is SEHNR and CDR2 is FQNEAQ (reference sequence). CDR3 sequence: CASSRQGDRTEAFF. CDR3 nucleotides: TGTGCCAGCAGCCGACAGGGGGATCGCACTGAAGCTTTCTTT.

The rearrangement joins TRBV6-2 or TRBV6-3 to TRBJ1-3; D remains unclear. The length of the CDR3 is 13 residues. CDR1 is MNHEY and CDR2 is SVGEGT in the germline V gene. The V and J ends lost 6 bases and 1 base respectively, with 7 bases between them. CDR3 sequence reads: CASSRASGNTIYF. The CDR3 DNA reads as TGTGCCAGCAGCCGAGCTTCTGGAAACACCATATATTTT.

The chain carries TRBV2 and TRBJ2-5; no clear D gene. Germline CDR1 and CDR2: SNHLY and FYNNEI. This CDR3 comprises 12 residues. The V end was cut by 4 bases, the J end by 4 bases, with 7 bases between. The CDR3 protein is CASSATGETQYF. The CDR3 DNA reads as TGTGCCAGCAGTGCGACGGGAGAGACCCAGTACTTC.

The chain couples TRBV6-6 to TRBJ2-2; D possibly corresponds to TRBD2 (6 bases). V dropped 6 bases and J dropped 0 bases, with 11 bases sitting between them. There are 15 residues in the CDR3. Germline V gene sequence: CDR1 MNHNY, CDR2 SVGAGI (reference sequence). CDR3 nucleotides: TGTGCCAGCAGGGGCGGGACGACGAACACCGGGGAGCTGTTTTTT. It translates to CASRGGTTNTGELFF.

The rearrangement links TRBV30 to TRBJ1-2; TRBD1 is a possible D gene (6 bases). Germline V gives CDR1 GTSNPN, CDR2 SVGIG (reference sequence). The V and J ends lost 4 bases and 6 bases respectively, with 18 bases between them. The CDR3 loop spans 14 amino acids. The CDR3 sequence is CAWNPTGPVNGYTF. CDR3 coding DNA: TGTGCCTGGAACCCCACAGGGCCGGTAAATGGCTACACCTTC.

The sample holds one count of this clone. This sequence joins TRBV3-1 (or the pseudogene TRBV3-2) and TRBJ2-7, with TRBD2 matching over 7 bases. The CDR3 contains 15 residues. V was pared by 0 bases and J by 9 bases, with 11 bases of the junction left unmatched. Germline loops: CDR1 LGHDT, CDR2 YNNKEL (reference sequence). Written as DNA, the CDR3 is TGTGCCAGCAGCCAAGATCCTAGCGGCACTTTTGGGCAGTACTTC. It encodes CASSQDPSGTFGQYF.

This clone was counted between two and nine times. The chain joins TRBV19 to TRBJ1-5, with 12 bases identical to TRBD1. Germline CDR1 LNHDA, CDR2 SQIVND (reference sequence). Trimming cost V 5 bases and J 6 bases; bases outside gene matches: 5. The length of the CDR3 is 15 residues. CDR3 in DNA: TGTGCCAGTAGTGGCGGGACAGGGGGCAGTCAGCCCCAGCATTTT. Amino acid sequence: CASSGGTGGSQPQHF. Using reference TRBV19 and TRBJ1-5 for the parts outside the CDR3, the full variable domain is DGGITQSPKYLFRKEGQNVTLSCEQNLNHDAMYWYRQDPGQGLRLIYYSQIVNDFQKGDIAEGYSVSREKKESFPLTVTSAQKNPTAFYLCASSGGTGGSQPQHFGDGTRLSIL.

The V call is TRBV2, the J call TRBJ2-7, with D possibly being TRBD2 (5 bases). There are 14 residues in the CDR3. The germline CDR1 and CDR2 sequences are SNHLY and FYNNEI. V lost 6 bases, J lost 2 bases, and 14 bases lay in between. The CDR3 sequence is CASSGVLAAYEQYF. The CDR3 bases are TGTGCCAGCAGCGGGGTACTGGCCGCCTACGAGCAGTACTTC. The complete variable domain, with remaining parts taken from reference TRBV2 and TRBJ2-7, reads EPEVTQTPSHQVTQMGQEVILRCVPISNHLYFYWYRQILGQKVEFLVSFYNNEISEKSEIFDDQFSVERPDGSNFTLKIRSTKLEDSAMYFCASSGVLAAYEQYFGPGTRLTVT.